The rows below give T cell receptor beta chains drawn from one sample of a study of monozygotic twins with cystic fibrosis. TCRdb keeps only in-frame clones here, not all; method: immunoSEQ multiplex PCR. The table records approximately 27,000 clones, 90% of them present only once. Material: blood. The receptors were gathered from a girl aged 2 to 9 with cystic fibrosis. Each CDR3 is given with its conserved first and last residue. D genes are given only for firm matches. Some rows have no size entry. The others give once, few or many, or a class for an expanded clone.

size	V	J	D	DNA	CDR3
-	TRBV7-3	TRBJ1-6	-	TGTGCCAGCAGTTTACAAGGGGAATCACCCCTCCACTTT	CASSLQGESPLHF
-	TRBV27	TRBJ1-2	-	TGTGCCAGCAGTCCGGTACGGCCCCTCGACGGCTACACCTTC	CASSPVRPLDGYTF
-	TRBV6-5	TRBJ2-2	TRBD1	TGTGCCAGCAGTGGGGACAGGGGCATCACCGGGGAGCTGTTTTTT	CASSGDRGITGELFF
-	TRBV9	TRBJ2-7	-	TGTGCCAGCAGCGTAGCGTGGAGCTCCTACGAGCAGTACTTC	CASSVAWSSYEQYF
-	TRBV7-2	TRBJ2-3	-	TGTGCCAGCAGCCCCCCCCAGGGTACGCAGTATTTT	CASSPPQGTQYF
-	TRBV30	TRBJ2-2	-	TGTGCCTGGAGGAAGGGCCCTCCCTCCGGGGAGCTGTTTTTT	CAWRKGPPSGELFF
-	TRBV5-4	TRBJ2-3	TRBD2	TGTGCCGGCAGCACCCCTCAGACTAGCGGGGGGGAGGCAGATACGCAGTATTTT	CAGSTPQTSGGEADTQYF
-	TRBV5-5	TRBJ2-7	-	TGTGCCAGCAGAGTACTAAACGGCTACTACGAGCAGTACTTC	CASRVLNGYYEQYF
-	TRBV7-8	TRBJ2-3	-	TGTGCCAGCAGCTTACTTGAAACGCTTATCCCGTATTTT	CASSLLETLIPYF
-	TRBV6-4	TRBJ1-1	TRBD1	TGTGCCAGCAGTGCCGACGGACAGGTGAACACTGAAGCTTTCTTT	CASSADGQVNTEAFF
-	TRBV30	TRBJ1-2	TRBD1	TGTGCCTGGAGTACGGGACAGGGGGATCACTACACCTTC	CAWSTGQGDHYTF
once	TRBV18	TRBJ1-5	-	TGTGCCAGCTCACAGGACAGTTTCAATCAGCCCCAGCATTTT	CASSQDSFNQPQHF
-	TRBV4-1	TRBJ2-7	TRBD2	TGCGCCAGCAGCCCGCCGACTAGCGGGCCATCCTACGAGCAGTACTTC	CASSPPTSGPSYEQYF
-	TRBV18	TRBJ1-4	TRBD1	TGTGCCAGCTCACCCGTCGGGACAGATAATGAAAAACTGTTTTTT	CASSPVGTDNEKLFF
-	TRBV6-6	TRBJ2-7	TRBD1	TGTGCCAGCACCCCCCAGGGACAGGCCAACGAGCAGTACTTC	CASTPQGQANEQYF
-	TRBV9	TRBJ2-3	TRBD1	TGTGCCAGCAGCCCGAGACAGGGGGCCCCCACAGATACGCAGTATTTT	CASSPRQGAPTDTQYF